This T cell receptor (beta chain) emerged from a study of cytomegalovirus exposure and HLA in healthy donors. Assay used: immunoSEQ multiplex PCR; TCRdb lists only in-frame clones, some missing. The repertoire holds about 220,000 clones, with almost 90% as singletons. Study-level points and caveats: The authors listed 164 TCR beta chains as cytomegalovirus-associated.

Regarding this clone: What it binds is not known.

Germline V CDR1 and CDR2: LGHNA, YNFKEQ. The CDR3 consists of 16 residues. V was trimmed by 4 bases and J by 8 bases, leaving 23 bases between them. The TCR sequence derives from a woman between 18 and 29 years old in good health and CMV-seronegative. The sample was PBMCs. V gene TRBV4-2 combines with J gene TRBJ1-1; D might be TRBD1 (5 bases). CDR3 sequence: CASSPLSTAQGSEAFF. The DNA of the CDR3 is TGTGCCAGCAGCCCCCTATCGACAGCCCAGGGTTCCGAAGCTTTCTTT.